This is a list of T cell receptor beta chains from one sample in a study of T-cell reconstitution after alpha-beta-depleted transplantation in children. TCRdb ran MiXCR on the PCR reads and lists one entry per CDR3 protein. Of hundreds of thousands of distinct CDR3 sequences listed, roughly 15% are singletons. Material: PBMCs, mostly from graft donor cells, obtained 360 days after TCRalphabeta/CD19-depleted stem cell transplant. Receptor source: a boy less than two years old who had a stem cell transplant for Wiskott-Aldrich syndrome, so the T cells may come from the graft donor. The CDR3 runs from the conserved cysteine through the conserved F or W. D genes are given only for firm matches. The size field is filled for only some rows; it gives once, few, many or a size class.

J gene: TRBJ2-1; V gene: TRBV20-1; clone size: .; D gene: .; CDR3 protein: CSARESNRVEYNEQFF; CDR3 DNA: TGCAGTGCTAGAGAGTCCAACAGGGTGGAGTACAATGAGCAGTTCTTC
J gene: TRBJ2-3; V gene: TRBV11-2; clone size: few; D gene: .; CDR3 protein: CASSPRWVQLSRADTQYF; CDR3 DNA: TGTGCCAGCAGCCCCCGGTGGGTCCAGCTGAGTCGGGCAGATACGCAGTATTTT
J gene: TRBJ2-3; V gene: TRBV11-2; clone size: few; D gene: .; CDR3 protein: CASSFYRSDTQYF; CDR3 DNA: TGTGCCAGCAGCTTTTATCGTTCAGATACGCAGTATTTT
J gene: TRBJ1-5; V gene: TRBV7-8; clone size: .; D gene: .; CDR3 protein: CASSLKSIRGNQPQHF; CDR3 DNA: TGTGCCAGCAGCTTAAAGTCCATTAGAGGCAATCAGCCCCAGCATTTT
J gene: TRBJ2-7; V gene: TRBV12-3/TRBV12-4; clone size: .; D gene: .; CDR3 protein: CASSVNYEQYF; CDR3 DNA: TGTGCCAGCAGTGTCAACTACGAGCAGTACTTC
J gene: TRBJ2-5; V gene: TRBV3-1; clone size: few; D gene: TRBD2; CDR3 protein: CASSQGIAGEETQYF; CDR3 DNA: TGTGCCAGCAGCCAAGGGATAGCGGGTGAAGAGACCCAGTACTTC
J gene: TRBJ2-7; V gene: TRBV7-9; clone size: .; D gene: .; CDR3 protein: CASSLWGRYEQYF; CDR3 DNA: TGTGCCAGCAGCTTATGGGGGCGTTACGAGCAGTACTTC
J gene: TRBJ2-7; V gene: TRBV20-1; clone size: few; D gene: .; CDR3 protein: CSARAHGQGYEQYF; CDR3 DNA: TGCAGTGCTAGAGCCCACGGGCAGGGCTACGAGCAGTACTTC
J gene: TRBJ2-5; V gene: TRBV29-1; clone size: few; D gene: TRBD2; CDR3 protein: CSVEDVRLAGVQETQYF; CDR3 DNA: TGCAGCGTTGAAGATGTGAGGTTAGCGGGTGTACAAGAGACCCAGTACTTC
J gene: TRBJ2-1; V gene: TRBV3-1; clone size: few; D gene: .; CDR3 protein: CASSQAGGGLNEQFF; CDR3 DNA: TGTGCCAGCAGCCAAGCTGGCGGCGGGCTAAATGAGCAGTTCTTC
J gene: TRBJ2-3; V gene: TRBV20-1; clone size: .; D gene: .; CDR3 protein: CSARVWDTQYF; CDR3 DNA: TGCAGTGCTAGAGTGTGGGATACGCAGTATTTT
J gene: TRBJ2-1; V gene: TRBV6-2/TRBV6-3; clone size: .; D gene: TRBD2; CDR3 protein: CASSGYGTSGSLAPYNEQFF; CDR3 DNA: TGTGCCAGCAGCGGATACGGGACTAGCGGGAGTTTGGCCCCCTACAATGAGCAGTTCTTC
J gene: TRBJ2-7; V gene: TRBV18; clone size: .; D gene: .; CDR3 protein: CASSPGTPAPIYEQYF; CDR3 DNA: TGTGCCAGCTCACCTGGGACGCCCGCCCCGATCTACGAGCAGTACTTC
J gene: TRBJ2-6; V gene: TRBV24-1; clone size: .; D gene: .; CDR3 protein: CATGSGHLGGSGANVLTF; CDR3 DNA: TGTGCCACCGGGTCAGGACACCTGGGAGGCAGTGGGGCCAACGTCCTGACTTTC